Listed below are T cell receptor beta chains from one sample, sequenced in a study of post-analysis software for immune sequencing data. TCRdb redid the calling of the PCR reads with MiXCR, one entry per CDR3 protein. The table lists under 900,000 distinct CDR3 sequences, around 53% of them singletons. Sequenced: blood. Every receptor here comes from a girl aged 10 to 17 with multiple sclerosis. Both conserved end residues are part of each CDR3. The D gene is left open where the match is weak. Only some rows state a clone size, as once, few, many or a class for expanded clones.

J: TRBJ1-5
V: TRBV25-1
D: -
size: -
DNA: TGTGCCAGCAGTGATCACGGAGGCAATCAGCCCCAGCATTTT
CDR3: CASSDHGGNQPQHF

J: TRBJ2-2
V: TRBV7-2
D: -
size: -
DNA: TGTGCCAGCAGCTTAGCCGGTCCTCTGGCCGGGGAGCTGTTTTTT
CDR3: CASSLAGPLAGELFF

J: TRBJ1-2
V: TRBV6-5
D: -
size: few
DNA: TGTGCCAGCAGTTACACCGGGTGGAACCCCAACTATGGCTACACCTTC
CDR3: CASSYTGWNPNYGYTF

J: TRBJ1-2
V: TRBV6-5
D: TRBD1
size: few
DNA: TGTGCCAGCAGTTCTCAGGGGGCCGACTATGGCTACACCTTC
CDR3: CASSSQGADYGYTF

J: TRBJ1-2
V: TRBV29-1
D: -
size: -
DNA: TGCAGCGTTTGGGCAGGGCGTAACTATGGCTACACCTTC
CDR3: CSVWAGRNYGYTF

J: TRBJ1-5
V: TRBV30
D: -
size: few
DNA: TGTGCCTCCTCCGACAGGAATCAGCCCCAGCATTTT
CDR3: CASSDRNQPQHF

J: TRBJ2-2
V: TRBV2
D: -
size: -
DNA: TGTGCCAGCAGACCGCCCTCGAACAAGCCCGGGGAGCTGTTTTTT
CDR3: CASRPPSNKPGELFF

J: TRBJ1-5
V: TRBV6-1
D: -
size: -
DNA: TGTGCCAGCAGTGTGACACCTTATAGCAATCAGCCCCAGCATTTT
CDR3: CASSVTPYSNQPQHF

J: TRBJ1-4
V: TRBV29-1
D: -
size: -
DNA: TGCAGCGTTGACGAGCATTCAGCTAATGAAAAACTGTTTTTT
CDR3: CSVDEHSANEKLFF

J: TRBJ2-5
V: TRBV9
D: TRBD2
size: -
DNA: TGTGCCAGCAGCCCCCTGCCAGCGGGGCAAGAGACCCAGTACTTC
CDR3: CASSPLPAGQETQYF

J: TRBJ1-2
V: TRBV25-1
D: TRBD1
size: few
DNA: TGTGCCAGCAGTGACGCCGGACAGGGGTATGGCTACACCTTC
CDR3: CASSDAGQGYGYTF

J: TRBJ1-5
V: TRBV6-5
D: -
size: -
DNA: TGTGCCAGCAGTTACGCCAGGGGCAATCAGCCCCAGCATTTT
CDR3: CASSYARGNQPQHF

J: TRBJ2-6
V: TRBV6-4
D: -
size: -
DNA: TGTGCCAGCAGTGGATCATGGAGGGCTGGGGCCAACGTCCTGACTTTC
CDR3: CASSGSWRAGANVLTF

J: TRBJ2-7
V: TRBV27
D: -
size: -
DNA: TGTGCCAGCAGGGCCGGGAACCACTACGAGCAGTACTTC
CDR3: CASRAGNHYEQYF

J: TRBJ1-5
V: TRBV7-2
D: -
size: -
DNA: TGTGCCAGCAGCTTAGACATATCCAATCAGCCCCAGCATTTT
CDR3: CASSLDISNQPQHF

J: TRBJ2-7
V: TRBV20-1
D: TRBD2
size: -
DNA: TGCAGTGCAGAGGAGCGGGAGGGCCGCTACGAGCAGTACTTC
CDR3: CSAEEREGRYEQYF